This T cell receptor (beta chain) was obtained from a study of blood T cell repertoires in COVID-19. About the study: The United States, Italy and Spain provided the acute and convalescent COVID-19 samples. PBMCs, B-cell-depleted T cells, or T cells were the source of the cDNA or gDNA that made up the material.

CDR3 length: 13 residues. The germline V gene has CDR1 SGHTA and CDR2 FQGTGA. V gave up 3 bases and J gave up 4 bases, with 9 bases separating them. Authors' methods: Amplification with reference gene primers provided the estimates of nucleated cell counts. The method was immunoSEQ multiplex PCR; TCRdb's version includes in-frame clones alone and lacks a portion of them. D and trimming were read from the DNA, whereas the V and J calls and clone size are those reported in that table. The sample includes 200,000 to 300,000 clones, around 86% seen only once; the top ten take less than 8.5%. The specimen sequenced was peripheral blood. This chain uses TRBV7-3 with TRBJ1-1; D gene unclear. This sequence originates from a woman between 65 and 79 years old with active or convalescent COVID-19. CDR3 nucleotides: TGTGCCAGCAGCTTGAGGATGCTCACTGAAGCTTTCTTT. Translating gives CASSLRMLTEAFF.